This T cell receptor beta chain derives from a study of blood T cells in healthy people across ages. The study, taken as a whole, reports: Diversity estimates from one million T cells were considered underestimates. There were more naive CD4+ cells and higher diversity in long-lived donors than in aged donors. Older age coincided with a roughly linear decline in TCR beta diversity per million T cells. Unsorted PBMC material precluded a definitive naive versus antigen-experienced comparison.

Turning to this clonotype: Antigen unknown.

The germline CDR1 and CDR2 sequences are MNHNY and SVGAGI (reference sequence). This CDR3 has 13 residues. V was clipped by 4 bases and J by 3 bases, with 9 bases between them. It was with a sample-barcoded 5' primer and a J-beta primer mix that a second PCR of roughly 6 to 11 cycles was run. Using its own MiXCR run on the 5' RACE reads, TCRdb lists one record per CDR3 protein. The table shows 1 million or so distinct CDR3 sequences, with more than 40% occurring only once. The TCR was taken from an older woman in good health. The material sequenced was blood. V usage is TRBV6-6 and J usage is TRBJ1-1, with no clear D. The CDR3 region is CASSLALDTEAFF. CDR3 coding DNA: TGTGCCAGCAGTTTGGCACTAGACACTGAAGCTTTCTTT.